This TCR beta chain was recorded in a study of T cell responses to AZD1222 COVID-19 vaccine. V lost 0 bases, J lost 6 bases, and 6 bases lay in between. The CDR3 is made up of 13 amino acids. Germline V CDR1 and CDR2: SGHRS, YFSETQ. Notes on this clone: Its antigen remains unidentified. Distinct nucleotide sequences in the sample also encode this CDR3.

Using immunoSEQ multiplex PCR, the repertoire was profiled, and TCRdb retains in-frame clones only, with some absent. The sample lists roughly 200,000 clones, 85% to 95% occurring once. Overall study findings and caveats: Spike-specific TCR breadth rose after two AZD1222 doses, and depth rose as well. The study found vaccine-associated CD4 TCRs spanning spike, dominant at 160-218 and 743-854.

The TCR originated in an adult in good health. The chain is built from TRBV5-1 and TRBJ2-2; D possibly matches TRBD1 or TRBD2 (5 bases each). The sequenced sample was peripheral blood, obtained on day 0 of MenACWY control vaccination. In nucleotides, the CDR3 is TGCGCCAGCAGCTTGGTGGGGGCCGGGGAGCTGTTTTTT. The encoded protein is CASSLVGAGELFF.